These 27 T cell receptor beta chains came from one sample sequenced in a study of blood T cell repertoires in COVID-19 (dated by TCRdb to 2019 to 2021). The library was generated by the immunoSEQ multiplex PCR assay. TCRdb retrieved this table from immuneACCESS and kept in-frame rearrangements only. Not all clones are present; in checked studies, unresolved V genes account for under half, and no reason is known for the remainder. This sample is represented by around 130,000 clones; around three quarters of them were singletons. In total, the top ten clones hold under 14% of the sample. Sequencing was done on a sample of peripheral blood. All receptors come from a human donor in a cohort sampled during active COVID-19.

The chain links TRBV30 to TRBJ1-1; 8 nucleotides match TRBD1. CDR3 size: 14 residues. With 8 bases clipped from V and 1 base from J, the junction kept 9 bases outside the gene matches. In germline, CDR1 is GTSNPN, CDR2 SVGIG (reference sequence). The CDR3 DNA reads TGTGCCAGCATAACCGGGACAGGGAACACTGAAGCTTTCTTT. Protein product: CASITGTGNTEAFF.

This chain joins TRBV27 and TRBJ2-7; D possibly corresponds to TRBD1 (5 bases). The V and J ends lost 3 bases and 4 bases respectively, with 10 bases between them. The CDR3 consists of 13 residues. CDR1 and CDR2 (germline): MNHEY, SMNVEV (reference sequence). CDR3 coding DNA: TGTGCCAGCAGTTTTTCGGCAGGGTACGAGCAGTACTTC. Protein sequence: CASSFSAGYEQYF.

This CDR3 reads CASSVGDRYQPQHF. CDR3 sequence (DNA): TGTGCCAGCAGTGTCGGCGACAGGTATCAGCCCCAGCATTTT. This chain joins TRBV2 and TRBJ1-5; TRBD1 might be the D (6 bases). CDR1 and CDR2 from the germline V gene are SNHLY and FYNNEI. The CDR3 runs to 14 residues. V lost 4 bases, J lost 5 bases, and 12 bases lay in between.

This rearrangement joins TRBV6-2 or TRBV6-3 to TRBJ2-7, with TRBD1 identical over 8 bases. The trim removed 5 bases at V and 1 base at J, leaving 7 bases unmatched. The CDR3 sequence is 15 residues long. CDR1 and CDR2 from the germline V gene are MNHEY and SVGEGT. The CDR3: CASSPRDRRSYEQYF. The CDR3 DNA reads TGTGCCAGCAGTCCAAGGGACAGGAGGTCCTACGAGCAGTACTTC.

The CDR3 nucleotides read TGTGCCAGTAGTATAGATCAAGGCAGGGGCTCACCCCTCCACTTT. Protein sequence: CASSIDQGRGSPLHF. The chain has TRBV19 and TRBJ1-6, with a tentative D call TRBD1 (6 bases). Germline assignment: CDR1 LNHDA and CDR2 SQIVND (reference sequence). The V gene lost 0 bases and the J gene lost 10 bases, with 13 bases spanning the gap. The CDR3 length is 15 residues.

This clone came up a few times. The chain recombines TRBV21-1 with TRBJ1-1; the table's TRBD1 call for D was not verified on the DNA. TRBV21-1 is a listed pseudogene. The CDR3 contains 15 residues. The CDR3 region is CASSKGTGGDTEAFF. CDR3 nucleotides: TGTGCCAGCAGCAAAGGGACAGGGGGCGACACTGAAGCTTTCTTT.

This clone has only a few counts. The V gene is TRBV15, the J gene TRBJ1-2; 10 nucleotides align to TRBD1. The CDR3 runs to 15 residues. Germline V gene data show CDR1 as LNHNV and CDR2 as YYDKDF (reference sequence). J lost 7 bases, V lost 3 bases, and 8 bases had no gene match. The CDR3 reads CATSRETGGVGGYTF. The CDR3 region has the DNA TGTGCCACCAGCAGGGAGACAGGGGGCGTCGGTGGCTACACCTTC. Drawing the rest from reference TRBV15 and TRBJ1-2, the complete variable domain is DAMVIQNPRYQVTQFGKPVTLSCSQTLNHNVMYWYQQKSSQAPKLLFHYYDKDFNNEADTPDNFQSRRPNTSFCFLDIRSPGLGDTAMYLCATSRETGGVGGYTFGSGTRLTVV.

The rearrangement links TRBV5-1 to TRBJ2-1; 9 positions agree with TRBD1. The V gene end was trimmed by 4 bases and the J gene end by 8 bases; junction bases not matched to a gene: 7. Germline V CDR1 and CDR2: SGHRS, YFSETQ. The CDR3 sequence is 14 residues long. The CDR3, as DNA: TGCGCCAGCAGCCGGGACAGGGTTTCGGATGAGCAGTTCTTC. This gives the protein CASSRDRVSDEQFF.

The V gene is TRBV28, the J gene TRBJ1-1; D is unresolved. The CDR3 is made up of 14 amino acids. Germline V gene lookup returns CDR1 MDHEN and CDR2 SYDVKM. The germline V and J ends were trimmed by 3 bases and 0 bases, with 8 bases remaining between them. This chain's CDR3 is CASSLSRVNTEAFF. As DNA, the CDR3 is TGTGCCAGCAGTTTGTCTCGCGTGAACACTGAAGCTTTCTTT. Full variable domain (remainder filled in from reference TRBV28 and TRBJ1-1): DVKVTQSSRYLVKRTGEKVFLECVQDMDHENMFWYRQDPGLGLRLIYFSYDVKMKEKGDIPEGYSVSREKKERFSLILESASTNQTSMYLCASSLSRVNTEAFFGQGTRLTVV.

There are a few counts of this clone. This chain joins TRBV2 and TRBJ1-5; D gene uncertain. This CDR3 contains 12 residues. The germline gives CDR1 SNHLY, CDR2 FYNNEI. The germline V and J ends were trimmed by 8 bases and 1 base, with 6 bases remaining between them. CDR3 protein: CASGESNQPQHF. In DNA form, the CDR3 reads TGTGCCAGCGGAGAAAGCAATCAGCCCCAGCATTTT.

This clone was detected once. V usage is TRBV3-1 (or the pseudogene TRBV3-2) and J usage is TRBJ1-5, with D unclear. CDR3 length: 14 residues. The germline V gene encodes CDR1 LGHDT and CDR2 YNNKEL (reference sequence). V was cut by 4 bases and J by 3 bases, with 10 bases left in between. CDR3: CASSPLADNQPQHF. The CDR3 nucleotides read TGTGCCAGCAGCCCCCTGGCGGACAATCAGCCCCAGCATTTT.

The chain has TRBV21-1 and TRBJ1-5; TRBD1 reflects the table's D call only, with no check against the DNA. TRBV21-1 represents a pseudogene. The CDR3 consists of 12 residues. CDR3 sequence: CAVQGAEQPQHF. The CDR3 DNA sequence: TGTGCCGTACAGGGAGCGGAACAGCCCCAGCATTTT.

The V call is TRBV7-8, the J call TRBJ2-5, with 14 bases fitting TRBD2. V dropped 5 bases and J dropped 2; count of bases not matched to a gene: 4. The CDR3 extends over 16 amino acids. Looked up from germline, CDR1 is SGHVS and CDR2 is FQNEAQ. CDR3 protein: CASSSRTSGGQETQYF. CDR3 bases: TGTGCCAGCAGCAGCAGGACTAGCGGGGGGCAAGAGACCCAGTACTTC.

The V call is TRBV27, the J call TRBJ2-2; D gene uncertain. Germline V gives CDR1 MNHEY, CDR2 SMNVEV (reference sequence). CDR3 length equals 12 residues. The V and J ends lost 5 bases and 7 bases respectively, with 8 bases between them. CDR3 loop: CASSLQYGELFF. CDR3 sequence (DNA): TGTGCCAGCAGTCTCCAGTACGGGGAGCTGTTTTTT.

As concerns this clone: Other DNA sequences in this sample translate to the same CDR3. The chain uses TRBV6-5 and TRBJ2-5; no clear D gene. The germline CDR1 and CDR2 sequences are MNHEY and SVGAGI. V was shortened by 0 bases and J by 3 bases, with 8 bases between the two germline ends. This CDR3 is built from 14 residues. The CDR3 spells CASSYSGGKETQYF. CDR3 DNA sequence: TGTGCCAGCAGTTACTCTGGCGGTAAAGAGACCCAGTACTTC.

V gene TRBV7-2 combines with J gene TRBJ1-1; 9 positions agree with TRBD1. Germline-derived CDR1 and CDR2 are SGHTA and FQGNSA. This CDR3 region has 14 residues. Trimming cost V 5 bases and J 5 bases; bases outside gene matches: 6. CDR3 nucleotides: TGTGCCAGCAGCACCGGACAGGGGTCTACTGAAGCTTTCTTT. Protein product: CASSTGQGSTEAFF.

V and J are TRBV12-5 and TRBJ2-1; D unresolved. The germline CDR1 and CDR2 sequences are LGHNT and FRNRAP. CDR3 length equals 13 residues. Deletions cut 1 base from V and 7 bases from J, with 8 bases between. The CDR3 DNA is TGTGCTAGTGGTTTGGATCAATTTAATGAGCAGTTCTTC. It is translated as CASGLDQFNEQFF.

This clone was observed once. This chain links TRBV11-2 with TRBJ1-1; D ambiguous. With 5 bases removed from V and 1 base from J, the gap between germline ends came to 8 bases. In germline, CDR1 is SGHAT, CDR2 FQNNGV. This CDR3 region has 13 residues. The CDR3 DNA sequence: TGTGCCAGCAGCCAGTCCAAGAACACTGAAGCTTTCTTT. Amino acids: CASSQSKNTEAFF.

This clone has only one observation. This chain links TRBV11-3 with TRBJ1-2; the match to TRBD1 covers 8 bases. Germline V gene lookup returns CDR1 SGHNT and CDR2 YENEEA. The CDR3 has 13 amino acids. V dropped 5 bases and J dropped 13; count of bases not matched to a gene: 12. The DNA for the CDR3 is TGTGCCAGCAGCGCGCAAGGGACAGGACTTCTCACCTTC. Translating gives CASSAQGTGLLTF.

CDR3 sequence: CASSSTLSTDTQYF. DNA for the CDR3: TGTGCCAGCAGCTCGACTCTAAGCACAGATACGCAGTATTTT. V usage is TRBV5-6 and J usage is TRBJ2-3; no clear D gene. The CDR3 spans 14 residues. The germline V gene has CDR1 SGHDT and CDR2 YYEEEE. Trimming cost V 3 bases and J 0 bases, with 8 bases left between them.

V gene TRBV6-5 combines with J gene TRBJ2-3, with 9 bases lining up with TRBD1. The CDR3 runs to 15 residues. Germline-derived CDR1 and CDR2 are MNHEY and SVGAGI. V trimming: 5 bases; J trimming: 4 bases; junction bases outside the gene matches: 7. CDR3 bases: TGTGCCAGCAGTAACCCGGGACAGGGAGCAGATACGCAGTATTTT. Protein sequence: CASSNPGQGADTQYF.

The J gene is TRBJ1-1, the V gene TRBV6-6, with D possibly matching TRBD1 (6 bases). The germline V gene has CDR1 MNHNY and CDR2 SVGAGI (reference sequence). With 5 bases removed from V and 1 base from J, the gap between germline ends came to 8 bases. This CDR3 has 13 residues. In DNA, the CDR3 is TGTGCCAGCAGTCTACAGGGGAACACTGAAGCTTTCTTT. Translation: CASSLQGNTEAFF.

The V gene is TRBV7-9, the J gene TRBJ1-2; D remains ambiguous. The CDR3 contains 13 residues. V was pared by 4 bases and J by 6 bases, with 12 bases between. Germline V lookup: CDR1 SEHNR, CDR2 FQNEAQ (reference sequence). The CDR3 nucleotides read TGTGCCAGCAGCTCCCCTCATGCGGATGGCTACACCTTC. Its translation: CASSSPHADGYTF.

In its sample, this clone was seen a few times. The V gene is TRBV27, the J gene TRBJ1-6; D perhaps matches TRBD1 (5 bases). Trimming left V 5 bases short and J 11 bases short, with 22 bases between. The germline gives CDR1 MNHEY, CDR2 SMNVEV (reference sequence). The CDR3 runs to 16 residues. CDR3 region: CASSPNPAGRGAPLHF. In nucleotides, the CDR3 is TGTGCCAGCAGTCCCAACCCCGCAGGGCGGGGAGCACCCCTCCACTTT.

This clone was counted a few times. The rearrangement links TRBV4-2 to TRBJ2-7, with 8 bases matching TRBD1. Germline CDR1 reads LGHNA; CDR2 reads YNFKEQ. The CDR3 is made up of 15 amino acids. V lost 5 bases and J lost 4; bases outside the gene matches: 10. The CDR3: CASSTTIGQGYEQYF. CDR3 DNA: TGTGCCAGCAGCACGACGATTGGACAGGGTTACGAGCAGTACTTC.

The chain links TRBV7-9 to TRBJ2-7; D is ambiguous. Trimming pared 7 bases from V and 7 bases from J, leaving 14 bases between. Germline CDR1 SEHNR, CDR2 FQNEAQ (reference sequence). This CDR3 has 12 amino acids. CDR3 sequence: CASTPNPREQYF. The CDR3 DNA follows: TGTGCCAGCACCCCCAACCCCAGGGAGCAGTACTTC.

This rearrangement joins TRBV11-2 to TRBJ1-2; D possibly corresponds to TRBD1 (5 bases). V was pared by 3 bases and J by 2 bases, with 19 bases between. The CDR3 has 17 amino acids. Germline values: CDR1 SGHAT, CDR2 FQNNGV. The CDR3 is CASSFLGVVGQNYGYTF. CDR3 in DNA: TGTGCCAGCAGCTTCTTGGGCGTAGTGGGGCAGAACTATGGCTACACCTTC.